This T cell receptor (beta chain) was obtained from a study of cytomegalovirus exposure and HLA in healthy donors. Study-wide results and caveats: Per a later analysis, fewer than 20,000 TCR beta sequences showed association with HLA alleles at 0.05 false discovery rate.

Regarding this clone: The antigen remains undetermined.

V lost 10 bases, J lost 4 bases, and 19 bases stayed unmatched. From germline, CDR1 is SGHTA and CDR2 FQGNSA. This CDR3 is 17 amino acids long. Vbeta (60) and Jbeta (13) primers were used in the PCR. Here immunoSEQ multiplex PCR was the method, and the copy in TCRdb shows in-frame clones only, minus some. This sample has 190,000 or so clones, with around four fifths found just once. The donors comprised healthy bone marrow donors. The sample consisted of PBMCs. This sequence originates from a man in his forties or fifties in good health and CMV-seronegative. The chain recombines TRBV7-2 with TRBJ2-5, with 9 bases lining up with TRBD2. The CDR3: CAIPNGGGGALGETQYF. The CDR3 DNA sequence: TGTGCCATCCCCAATGGGGGCGGGGGGGCACTCGGAGAGACCCAGTACTTC. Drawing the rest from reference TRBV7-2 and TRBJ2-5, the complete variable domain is GAGVSQSPSNKVTEKGKDVELRCDPISGHTALYWYRQSLGQGLEFLIYFQGNSAPDKSGLPSDRFSAERTGGSVSTLTIQRTQQEDSAVYLCAIPNGGGGALGETQYFGPGTRLLVL.